This T cell receptor beta chain comes out of a study of a mutant IDH1 vaccine in newly diagnosed glioma. For the study at large: Most patients had received both radiotherapy and temozolomide, the prior options being radiotherapy, temozolomide, or both.

About this clone itself: What it binds is unknown.

There are 15 residues in the CDR3. Trimming took off 3 bases at V and 2 bases at J, with 11 bases between the two ends. Germline values: CDR1 LNHDA, CDR2 SQIVND (reference sequence). Profiling relied on immunoSEQ multiplex PCR, and the TCRdb table lists in-frame clones only, not all of them. Seen here are about 56,000 clones, about 71% observed once, and the top ten hold around 5%. Time point defined: week 47, end of study. Doses consisted of 300 ug of mutant IDH1 20-mer peptide each, paired with topical imiquimod. The chain links TRBV19 to TRBJ1-5; a weak D match, TRBD1 (5 bases). Sequencing was performed on PBMCs, taken from a glioma patient whose treatment included an IDH1 peptide vaccine. The sequence was collected from a man aged 45 to 65 with glioma. The chain's CDR3 is CASSIGGGGNQPQHF. The DNA for the CDR3 is TGTGCCAGTAGTATTGGGGGGGGTGGCAATCAGCCCCAGCATTTT.